Following are 25 T cell receptor beta chains from one sample sequenced in a study of CD8 T cells in Susac syndrome. An amount of RNA that ranged from roughly 0.5 to 1 ug was reverse transcribed with random hexamers. TCRdb ran MiXCR on the immunoSEQ multiplex PCR reads and lists one entry per CDR3 protein. The table has about 140,000 distinct CDR3 sequences, just under 95% seen once. Sequenced material: CD4+ T cells from PBMCs. These receptors all stem from a human donor with Susac syndrome.

V gene TRBV4-1 combines with J gene TRBJ2-5; D gene uncertain. Germline V gene lookup returns CDR1 MGHRA and CDR2 YSYEKL. The CDR3 runs 15 residues. V shed 0 bases and J shed 7 bases, with 15 bases lying between them. The CDR3 reads CASSQDKGPRVTQYF. CDR3 DNA: TGCGCCAGCAGCCAAGATAAAGGACCCCGGGTGACCCAGTACTTC.

The chain links TRBV12-3 or TRBV12-4 to TRBJ2-4; D not resolved. The CDR3 has 14 amino acids. V lost 11 bases to trimming and J lost 0 bases, with 14 bases between them. DNA of the CDR3: TGTGCCTGCGCCTCCTGGTTAGCCAAAAACATTCAGTACTTC. As protein: CACASWLAKNIQYF.

The gene calls are TRBV7-2 and TRBJ1-2, with D unresolved. Looked up from germline, CDR1 is SGHTA and CDR2 is FQGNSA. The length of the CDR3 is 12 residues. V was cut by 1 base and J by 8 bases, with 8 bases left in between. The CDR3 nucleotides are TGTGCCAGCAGCTTAGTGCGAAGCGGCTACACCTTC. This gives the protein CASSLVRSGYTF.

V gene TRBV15 combines with J gene TRBJ2-3; weak D call: TRBD2 (5 bases). The ends were cut back, 1 base at V and 2 bases at J, with 13 bases in the middle. The CDR3 has 16 amino acids. Germline CDR1 and CDR2: LNHNV and YYDKDF (reference sequence). CDR3: CATSRALAGATDTQYF. The CDR3 DNA is TGTGCCACCAGCAGAGCTTTGGCGGGCGCCACAGATACGCAGTATTTT.

This chain joins TRBV20-1 and TRBJ2-3, with D tentatively TRBD2 (6 bases). The CDR3 length is 11 residues. CDR1 and CDR2 (germline): DFQATT, SNEGSKA (reference sequence). V was shortened by 5 bases and J by 6 bases, with 9 bases between the two germline ends. Here the CDR3 DNA reads TGCAGTGCTGAACGGGGGGATACGCAGTATTTT. Its translation is CSAERGDTQYF.

A single count supports this clonotype. This chain connects TRBV5-8 to TRBJ2-2; 8 bases agree with TRBD2. With 0 bases clipped from V and 8 bases from J, the junction kept 9 bases outside the gene matches. The germline V gene encodes CDR1 SGHTS and CDR2 YDEGEE. CDR3 size: 16 residues. The CDR3 protein is CASSLVAAGDAGELFF. The CDR3 bases are TGTGCCAGCAGCTTGGTCGCAGCGGGAGACGCGGGGGAGCTGTTTTTT.

The chain joins TRBV28 to TRBJ2-7; TRBD1 is a possible D gene (6 bases). CDR1 is MDHEN and CDR2 is SYDVKM in the germline V gene. The CDR3 is 14 residues long. With 5 bases removed from V and 7 bases from J, the gap between germline ends came to 18 bases. The CDR3: CASSPTIWGPEQYF. DNA of the CDR3: TGTGCCAGCAGTCCAACTATATGGGGGCCAGAGCAGTACTTC.

This CDR3 is CSVDWNTEAFF. In nucleotides, the CDR3 is TGCAGCGTTGATTGGAACACTGAAGCTTTCTTT. The genes are TRBV29-1 and TRBJ1-1; D is uncertain. Deletions cut 3 bases from V and 1 base from J, with 3 bases between. The V gene's germline CDR1 is SQVTM and CDR2 ANQGSEA. The CDR3 is made up of 11 amino acids. The whole variable domain, remainder taken from reference TRBV29-1 and TRBJ1-1, is SAVISQKPSRDICQRGTSLTIQCQVDSQVTMMFWYRQQPGQSLTLIATANQGSEATYESGFVIDKFPISRPNLTFSTLTVSNMSPEDSSIYLCSVDWNTEAFFGQGTRLTVV.

The chain links TRBV30 to TRBJ1-6; D possibly corresponds to TRBD1 (5 bases). This CDR3 has 16 amino acids. The germline gives CDR1 GTSNPN, CDR2 SVGIG (reference sequence). The V and J ends lost 4 bases and 1 base respectively, with 14 bases between them. The CDR3: CAWMEGVRSYNSPLHF. CDR3 nucleotides: TGTGCCTGGATGGAAGGGGTCAGATCCTATAATTCACCCCTCCACTTT.

The gene calls are TRBV15 and TRBJ1-5; 8 bases agree with TRBD1. Germline-derived CDR1 and CDR2 are LNHNV and YYDKDF (reference sequence). The CDR3 consists of 18 residues. Losses at the gene ends were 3 bases for V and 0 bases for J; bases not matched to a gene: 10. The CDR3 DNA reads TGTGCCACCAGCAGGGCCTTGGACAGGGACTATAGCAATCAGCCCCAGCATTTT. It specifies CATSRALDRDYSNQPQHF.

This clonotype appeared once. The chain is built from TRBV20-1 and TRBJ1-1, with TRBD1 matching over 9 bases. The CDR3 contains 14 residues. The junction had 7 bases not matched to a gene; V was cut back by 3 bases and J by 5 bases. Per the germline V gene, CDR1 is DFQATT and CDR2 is SNEGSKA (reference sequence). CDR3 coding DNA: TGCAGTGCTAGCGCGACAGGGGGAATGACTGAAGCTTTCTTT. Translation gives CSASATGGMTEAFF.

V gene TRBV7-9 combines with J gene TRBJ2-7; D remains ambiguous. This CDR3 region has 14 residues. Trimming removed 1 base from V and 6 bases from J, with 13 bases in between. The germline gives CDR1 SEHNR, CDR2 FQNEAQ (reference sequence). The CDR3 DNA is TGTGCCAGCAGCTTAGGGTCTACCCCTACCGAGCAGTACTTC. It yields the protein CASSLGSTPTEQYF.

The V and J genes are TRBV6-6 and TRBJ1-5, with 8 positions matching TRBD1. The CDR3 is 15 residues long. Germline trimming cut 8 bases from V and 5 bases from J; bases unmatched to any gene: 11. The germline V gene has CDR1 MNHNY and CDR2 SVGAGI (reference sequence). CDR3 region: CASCRTGLGDQPQHF. In DNA form, the CDR3 reads TGTGCCAGCTGCCGGACAGGGTTGGGGGATCAGCCCCAGCATTTT.

The genes are TRBV7-2 and TRBJ1-5; D is unclear. This CDR3 has 13 amino acids. The V gene lost 3 bases and the J gene lost 7 bases, with 10 bases spanning the gap. CDR1 is SGHTA, CDR2 FQGNSA, per germline. CDR3 DNA: TGTGCCAGCAGCTTTATGCGTGAGCAGCCCCAGCATTTT. This encodes CASSFMREQPQHF.

The rearrangement joins TRBV12-3 or TRBV12-4 to TRBJ2-6, with D possibly matching TRBD2 (5 bases). Between the trimmed V and J ends, which lost 6 bases and 1 base, there was a span of 13 bases. The CDR3 extends over 16 amino acids. In DNA form, the CDR3 reads TGTGCCAGCAGGGATTGGACGGGGTCTGGGGCCAACGTCCTGACTTTC. Its protein product is CASRDWTGSGANVLTF.

The chain couples TRBV25-1 to TRBJ2-7, with D perhaps matching TRBD1 or TRBD2 (6 bases each). With 0 bases removed from V and 3 bases from J, the gap between germline ends came to 15 bases. In germline, CDR1 is MGHDK, CDR2 SYGVNS. CDR3 length: 16 residues. Here the CDR3 DNA reads TGTGCCAGCAGTGAATACGGTGGGGGGCGCGACTACGAGCAGTACTTC. This sequence encodes CASSEYGGGRDYEQYF.

The chain couples TRBV12-3 or TRBV12-4 to TRBJ2-1; D not certain. This CDR3 spans 13 amino acids. V dropped 3 bases and J dropped 6 bases, with 9 bases sitting between them. CDR3 in amino acids: CASSFTPFNEQFF. The CDR3, as DNA: TGTGCCAGCAGTTTTACTCCCTTCAATGAGCAGTTCTTC.

In DNA, the CDR3 is TGCGCCAGCAGCCTGGACACCGGGGTGTACAATGAGCAGTTCTTC. Its translation: CASSLDTGVYNEQFF. V gene TRBV5-1 combines with J gene TRBJ2-1; D possibly uses TRBD1 or TRBD2 (5 bases each). The ends were cut back, 4 bases at V and 4 bases at J, with 15 bases in the middle. The CDR3 spans 15 residues. Germline assignment: CDR1 SGHRS and CDR2 YFSETQ.

The chain joins TRBV20-1 to TRBJ2-3; the D gene is possibly TRBD2 (7 bases). The CDR3 is 15 amino acids. Trimming removed 6 bases at V and 0 bases at J, with 16 bases between. Looked up from germline, CDR1 is DFQATT and CDR2 is SNEGSKA (reference sequence). The CDR3 DNA reads as TGCAGTGCCCGAAGGGGGGGCGGAAGCACAGATACGCAGTATTTT. It encodes CSARRGGGSTDTQYF.

In its sample, this clonotype was seen once. This chain links TRBV7-6 with TRBJ1-6, with D tentatively TRBD1 (5 bases). V lost 5 bases to trimming and J lost 8 bases, with 10 bases between them. Germline CDR1 SGHVS, CDR2 FNYEAQ. The CDR3 is made up of 13 amino acids. The CDR3 spells CASSPQTDSPLHF. The DNA of the CDR3 is TGTGCCAGCAGCCCCCAGACAGATTCACCCCTCCACTTT.

The chain is built from TRBV4-2 and TRBJ2-1, with D tentatively TRBD2 (6 bases). Trimming stripped 4 bases from V and 9 bases from J, with 10 bases between. The CDR3 extends over 12 amino acids. Germline CDR1 and CDR2: LGHNA and YNFKEQ. CDR3 region: CASSPGLGEQFF. DNA for the CDR3: TGTGCCAGCAGCCCGGGACTTGGTGAGCAGTTCTTC.

Of note for this clonotype: At one end the junction does not follow the germline gene, possibly because of a read error. The genes are TRBV7-8 and TRBJ1-6; maybe TRBD1 (6 bases). Germline values: CDR1 SGHVS, CDR2 FQNEAQ. This CDR3 has 15 amino acids. CDR3 bases: TGTGCCAGCAGTAGGGGGGACTCCTATAATTCACCCCTCCATTTT. Protein product: CASSRGDSYNSPLHF.

The gene calls are TRBV20-1 and TRBJ2-3; D is undetermined. This CDR3 is 10 amino acids long. In germline, CDR1 is DFQATT, CDR2 SNEGSKA (reference sequence). V gave up 3 bases and J gave up 6 bases, with 4 bases separating them. The CDR3 spells CSASSDTQYF. The CDR3, as DNA: TGCAGTGCTAGTTCGGATACGCAGTATTTT.

V and J are TRBV30 and TRBJ2-6; D call uncertain. The germline V gene encodes CDR1 GTSNPN and CDR2 SVGIG (reference sequence). V was cut by 3 bases and J by 2 bases, with 11 bases left in between. The CDR3 consists of 15 residues. The DNA for the CDR3 is TGTGCCTGGAGGGCGTATGGCGCTGGGGCCAACGTCCTGACTTTC. Protein: CAWRAYGAGANVLTF.

The chain has TRBV30 and TRBJ1-1, with 8 nucleotides matching TRBD1. The V segment lost 3 bases and the J segment 7 bases; nucleotides outside the gene matches: 10. Germline loops: CDR1 GTSNPN, CDR2 SVGIG (reference sequence). The CDR3 covers 14 residues. The CDR3 here is CAWSVGDRRNEAFF. DNA for the CDR3: TGTGCCTGGAGCGTCGGGGACAGGAGGAATGAAGCTTTCTTT.